This T cell receptor (beta chain) was identified in a study of blood T cell repertoires in COVID-19. About the study: Some COVID-19 samples were acute and others convalescent; all came from the United States, Italy and Spain. The cDNA or gDNA used as material had been derived from T cells, B-cell-depleted T cells, or PBMCs.

The V and J ends lost 7 bases and 10 bases respectively, with 19 bases between them. Germline V gives CDR1 MDHEN, CDR2 SYDVKM. This CDR3 comprises 14 residues. Per the study methods: For nucleated cells, counts were estimated from reference gene primer amplification. Repertoires were generated with immunoSEQ multiplex PCR, while TCRdb's copy carries only in-frame clones and drops some. V, J and clone size derive from that table, while D and trimming were established from the DNA sequence. The table records roughly 200,000 clones, roughly 82% of them present only once. The TCR was taken from a human donor in a cohort sampled during active COVID-19. The rearrangement uses TRBV28 and TRBJ2-2, with D perhaps TRBD1 (6 bases). Sequencing was performed on peripheral blood. The CDR3 DNA sequence: TGTGCCAGCATCCCCGCCAGGGGTCGAGTGGAGCTGTTTTTT. Protein sequence: CASIPARGRVELFF.